This T cell receptor beta chain emerged from a study of T cell changes during pregnancy in multiple sclerosis. TCRdb's copy holds only in-frame clones and misses some; the assay was immunoSEQ multiplex PCR. Of about 39,000 clones in the sample, around four fifths were seen once. The CDR3 sequence is 14 residues long. The ends were cut back, 10 bases at V and 3 bases at J, with 16 bases in the middle. The receptor was isolated from a female donor with multiple sclerosis, enrolled in a pregnancy study. The chain is built from TRBV23-1 and TRBJ1-5, with D maybe TRBD1 (5 bases). TRBV23-1 is classed as an ORF, of uncertain function. The sample was CD4+ T cells from peripheral blood mononuclear cells, taken before pregnancy. In DNA, the CDR3 is TGCGCCAACGTGTGGAGGGGTGACAATCAGCCCCAGCATTTT. This sequence encodes CANVWRGDNQPQHF.